Listed here are 20 T cell receptor beta chains from one sample, sequenced in a study of CD8 T cells in ankylosing spondylitis. Study-level results: Made up of 7 to 9 highly homologous variants, a TCR beta motif appeared characteristic of ankylosing spondylitis blood.

These receptors have no known antigen. TCRdb itself ran the 5' RACE reads through MiXCR, one entry per CDR3 protein. The sample shows around 91,000 distinct CDR3 sequences, about 9% of them seen only once. Sample: blood, either unsorted or a sorted T cell fraction (not recorded which). The source of these receptors is a male donor with ankylosing spondylitis.

This clonotype was picked up many times. The CDR3 loop reads CASSWTGESYTYNEQFF. DNA for the CDR3: TGCGCCAGCAGCTGGACAGGGGAATCCTACACCTACAATGAGCAGTTCTTC. V is TRBV5-1 and J is TRBJ2-1; 9 bases map to TRBD1. Trimming took 3 bases from V and 2 from J; bases not matched to a gene: 9. Germline CDR1 reads SGHRS; CDR2 reads YFSETQ. CDR3 length equals 17 residues.

This clonotype came up many times. The CDR3 DNA reads as TGCGCCAGCAGCCAAGCTACCGGACTTACCTACAATGAGCAGTTCTTC. This gives the protein CASSQATGLTYNEQFF. This sequence joins TRBV4-1 and TRBJ2-1; tentatively, D is TRBD2 (5 bases). V lost 1 base to trimming and J lost 2 bases, with 12 bases between them. Germline CDR1 MGHRA, CDR2 YSYEKL. CDR3 length: 16 amino acids.

V is TRBV12-3 or TRBV12-4 and J is TRBJ2-1, with D unresolved. V was pared by 5 bases and J by 16 bases, with 24 bases between. The CDR3 sequence is 14 residues long. CDR3 sequence (DNA): TGTGCCAGCAGTCTACCCCTCGGACCCGATCCCCAATTCTTC. Residues: CASSLPLGPDPQFF.

A remark on this clonotype: Germline is not matched at one junction end, which may reflect a read error. This rearrangement joins TRBV18 to TRBJ1-6, with D maybe TRBD1 (5 bases). The germline gives CDR1 KGHSH, CDR2 LQKENI. The CDR3 spans 17 residues. The CDR3 DNA is TGTACCAGCTCACCACCGAAGGGGAACTCCTATAATTCACCCCTCCACTTT. It is translated as CTSSPPKGNSYNSPLHF. Together with reference TRBV18 and TRBJ1-6, the CDR3 gives the full variable domain: NAGVMQNPRHLVRRRGQEARLRCSPMKGHSHVYWYRQLPEEGLKFMVYLQKENIIDESGMPKERFSAEFPKEGPSILRIQQVVRGDSAAYFCTSSPPKGNSYNSPLHFGNGTRLTVT.

This clonotype was seen ten or more times. V and J are TRBV5-6 and TRBJ2-1, with 7 bases lining up with TRBD2. The CDR3 totals 15 residues. Germline assignment: CDR1 SGHDT and CDR2 YYEEEE. Trimming at V came to 0 bases and at J to 7 bases, leaving 7 bases not matched to a gene. CDR3 sequence: CASSLGTSVGNEQFF. For the CDR3, the DNA is TGTGCCAGCAGCTTGGGAACTAGCGTGGGGAATGAGCAGTTCTTC.

This clonotype was seen more than once but under ten times. The CDR3 sequence: CASSPERRDGTYEQYV. The CDR3 region has the DNA TGTGCCAGCTCACCGGAAAGGCGGGACGGGACCTACGAGCAGTACGTC. The J gene is TRBJ2-7, the V gene TRBV18; tentative D call: TRBD2 (6 bases). The CDR3 length is 16 residues. CDR1 and CDR2 (germline): KGHSH, LQKENI. Trimming left V 3 bases short and J 2 bases short, with 17 bases between.

This clonotype was picked up many times. CDR3 in DNA: TGTGCCAGCAGCTCCATTGGCGGAAACACCATATATTTT. Translating gives CASSSIGGNTIYF. The V gene is TRBV7-2, the J gene TRBJ1-3, with no clear D. Germline V gives CDR1 SGHTA, CDR2 FQGNSA. This CDR3 is 13 amino acids long. V was cut by 4 bases and J by 4 bases, with 8 bases left in between.

This chain uses TRBV5-1 with TRBJ1-1; D unresolved. Germline lookup yields CDR1 SGHRS and CDR2 YFSETQ. The CDR3 has 16 amino acids. The V end lost 3 bases, the J end lost 3 bases, and 18 bases lay between the germline ends. The CDR3 spells CASSSDDGGWDTEAFF. CDR3 nucleotides: TGCGCCAGCAGCTCAGACGATGGAGGGTGGGACACTGAAGCTTTCTTT.

The chain employs TRBV19 and TRBJ1-2, with D uncertain. This CDR3 is 15 amino acids long. The V gene's germline CDR1 is LNHDA and CDR2 SQIVND (reference sequence). V was cut by 2 bases and J by 7 bases, with 17 bases left in between. The CDR3 here is CASSIYPERSAGYTF. CDR3 DNA: TGTGCCAGTAGTATATACCCTGAAAGGAGTGCTGGCTACACCTTC.

Here the CDR3 reads CASIDRTNTGELFF. CDR3 DNA sequence: TGTGCCAGCATTGACCGAACGAACACCGGGGAGCTGTTTTTT. The J gene is TRBJ2-2, the V gene TRBV27; D is ambiguous. Trimming took off 7 bases at V and 0 bases at J, with 9 bases between the two ends. Germline assignment: CDR1 MNHEY and CDR2 SMNVEV (reference sequence). The CDR3 is 14 residues long.

The J gene is TRBJ2-1, the V gene TRBV19; a possible D gene is TRBD1 (6 bases). Trimming took 3 bases from V and 5 from J, leaving 11 bases between them. The CDR3 covers 14 residues. Germline-derived CDR1 and CDR2 are LNHDA and SQIVND (reference sequence). This CDR3 reads CASSIYNRDNEQFF. CDR3 in DNA: TGTGCCAGTAGTATTTATAACAGGGACAATGAGCAGTTCTTC. The whole variable domain, remainder taken from reference TRBV19 and TRBJ2-1, is DGGITQSPKYLFRKEGQNVTLSCEQNLNHDAMYWYRQDPGQGLRLIYYSQIVNDFQKGDIAEGYSVSREKKESFPLTVTSAQKNPTAFYLCASSIYNRDNEQFFGPGTRLTVL.

This clonotype was recorded a few times. The chain links TRBV27 to TRBJ2-1; D might be TRBD2 (6 bases). CDR3 length: 14 amino acids. Germline V gene sequence: CDR1 MNHEY, CDR2 SMNVEV (reference sequence). The V end was cut by 0 bases, the J end by 6 bases, with 9 bases between. The CDR3: CASSLSTSFNEQFF. In DNA, the CDR3 is TGTGCCAGCAGTTTATCGACTAGTTTCAATGAGCAGTTCTTC.

This clonotype appeared a few times. The chain carries TRBV7-6 and TRBJ2-2; 7 positions match TRBD2. CDR1 and CDR2 (germline): SGHVS, FNYEAQ. The CDR3 contains 16 residues. With V trimmed by 5 bases and J by 1 base, 7 bases remained unmatched. The CDR3 sequence: CASSLEASGNTGELFF. DNA of the CDR3: TGTGCCAGCAGCCTTGAGGCTAGCGGGAACACCGGGGAGCTGTTTTTT.

V is TRBV11-2 and J is TRBJ2-1, with 8 bases fitting TRBD2. The CDR3 runs 14 residues. From germline, CDR1 is SGHAT and CDR2 FQNNGV. After removal of 3 bases from V and 5 bases from J, the junction contained 3 bases not matched to a gene. The CDR3 loop reads CASSFLAGHNEQFF. In DNA, the CDR3 is TGTGCCAGCAGCTTCCTAGCGGGTCACAATGAGCAGTTCTTC.

This clonotype was observed a handful of times. The V call is TRBV15, the J call TRBJ2-3; D gene uncertain. Germline-derived CDR1 and CDR2 are LNHNV and YYDKDF (reference sequence). The CDR3 has 12 amino acids. V lost 4 bases and J lost 6, with 8 bases in between. The CDR3 bases are TGTGCCACCAGCACCTTAGGGGATACGCAGTATTTT. It codes for CATSTLGDTQYF.

There are many counts of this clonotype. This chain uses TRBV6-5 with TRBJ2-5; 9 bases are shared with TRBD1. Germline CDR1 MNHEY, CDR2 SVGAGI. The CDR3 is made up of 15 amino acids. The J segment lost 13 bases and the V segment lost 1 base, leaving 13 bases of the junction unmatched. Here the CDR3 reads CASSYFSGQGVLLYF. The CDR3 DNA sequence: TGTGCCAGCAGTTACTTCTCGGGACAGGGAGTATTGTTGTACTTC.

The chain combines TRBV6-1 with TRBJ2-7; possible D gene TRBD2, 6 bases. Germline V gene lookup returns CDR1 MNHNS and CDR2 SASEGT. The V end was cut by 0 bases, the J end by 1 base, with 13 bases between. This CDR3 is built from 16 residues. DNA for the CDR3: TGTGCCAGCAGTGAAGCTGTGGGGGGAAGTTCCTACGAGCAGTACGTC. The encoded protein is CASSEAVGGSSYEQYV.

The V and J genes are TRBV5-6 and TRBJ2-1; D gene ambiguous. Trimming cost V 0 bases and J 2 bases, with 18 bases left between them. Germline values: CDR1 SGHDT, CDR2 YYEEEE. This CDR3 region has 18 residues. The CDR3: CASSLVERSVETYNEQFF. In DNA, the CDR3 is TGTGCCAGCAGCTTGGTGGAAAGGTCGGTGGAGACCTACAATGAGCAGTTCTTC.

This clonotype appeared a few times. This rearrangement joins TRBV27 to TRBJ2-3, with D possibly matching TRBD2 (6 bases). From germline, CDR1 is MNHEY and CDR2 SMNVEV (reference sequence). Trimming left V 9 bases short and J 2 bases short, with 18 bases between. This CDR3 is 15 amino acids long. The CDR3 here is CASLPGLRSTDTQYF. For the CDR3, the DNA is TGTGCCAGTCTGCCGGGACTCCGATCCACAGATACGCAGTATTTT.

The chain recombines TRBV7-9 with TRBJ2-1, with D perhaps matching TRBD2 (5 bases). This CDR3 is built from 14 residues. V was trimmed by 5 bases and J by 4 bases, leaving 12 bases between them. CDR1 SEHNR and CDR2 FQNEAQ come from the germline V gene (reference sequence). The CDR3 DNA follows: TGTGCCAGCAGCCCCGCGGAGCGGTACAATGAGCAGTTCTTC. Protein: CASSPAERYNEQFF.